The source of this T cell receptor (beta chain) is a study of cytomegalovirus exposure and HLA in healthy donors. General study points: The records held CMV serostatus as the only immune exposure information. Later on, an analysis found that several of the most significant clusters appeared to be linked to common viral pathogens, which included parvovirus B19. Reported performance of the classifier showed diagnosis of cytomegalovirus status with high specificity and sensitivity. The listing of about 150 TCR beta chains classed them as cytomegalovirus-associated.

A remark on this clone: Its antigen remains unknown.

The PCR ran on 60 Vbeta and 13 Jbeta primers. Sequencing was performed with immunoSEQ multiplex PCR; in TCRdb, only in-frame clones are kept and a portion is missing. In the table there are 180,000 or so clones, 70% to 90% of which are singletons. V shed 3 bases, J shed 0 bases, and the junction held 4 bases outside the gene matches. Germline CDR1 SGDLS, CDR2 YYNGEE. This CDR3 is 17 amino acids long. Sequenced: PBMCs. This TCR came from a woman aged 30 to 39 in good health and CMV-seronegative. The chain couples TRBV9 to TRBJ2-1, with 12 bases fitting TRBD2. The CDR3 sequence: CASSGGLAGRSYNEQFF. CDR3 sequence (DNA): TGTGCCAGCAGCGGGGGACTAGCGGGCCGCTCCTACAATGAGCAGTTCTTC.